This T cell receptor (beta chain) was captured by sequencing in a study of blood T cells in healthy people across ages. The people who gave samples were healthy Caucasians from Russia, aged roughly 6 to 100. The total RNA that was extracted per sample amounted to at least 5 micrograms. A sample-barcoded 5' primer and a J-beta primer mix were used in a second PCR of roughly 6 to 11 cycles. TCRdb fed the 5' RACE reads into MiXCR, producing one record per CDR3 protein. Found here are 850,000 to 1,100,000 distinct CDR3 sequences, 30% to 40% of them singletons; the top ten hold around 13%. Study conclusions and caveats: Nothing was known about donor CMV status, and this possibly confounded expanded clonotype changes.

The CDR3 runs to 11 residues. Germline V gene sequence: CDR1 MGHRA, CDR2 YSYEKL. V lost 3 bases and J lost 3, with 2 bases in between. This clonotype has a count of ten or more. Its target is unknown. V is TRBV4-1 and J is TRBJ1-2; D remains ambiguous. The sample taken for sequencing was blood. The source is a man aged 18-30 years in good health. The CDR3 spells CASSQHYGYTF. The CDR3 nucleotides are TGCGCCAGCAGCCAGCACTATGGCTACACCTTC.